The TCR beta chain under discussion was sequenced for a study of control samples from healthy donors and cancer patients. Some clones are missing from TCRdb's copy, which holds only in-frame ones; the method was immunoSEQ multiplex PCR. The sample shows 89,000 or so clones, 70% to 90% of them seen only once. In germline, CDR1 is MNHEY, CDR2 SMNVEV (reference sequence). The V gene end was trimmed by 5 bases and the J gene end by 5 bases; junction bases not matched to a gene: 5. The CDR3 is 13 amino acids. The chain is built from TRBV27 and TRBJ2-7, with TRBD1 matching over 8 bases. Sequencing used blood. This TCR was recovered from a man aged 45 to 65 in good health. The CDR3 DNA reads TGTGCCAGCAGTCCGGGACAGGCAAACGAGCAGTACTTC. Translating gives CASSPGQANEQYF.